What follows are 15 T cell receptor beta chains derived from one specimen sequenced in a study of T cell responses to AZD1222 COVID-19 vaccine. Clones were read by immunoSEQ multiplex PCR, and TCRdb kept only the in-frame ones, dropping some. This table has some 160,000 clones, around 94% appearing once. The material was peripheral blood, obtained on day 0 of AZD1222 vaccination. These receptors came from an adult in good health.

The chain is built from TRBV5-1 and TRBJ1-2; the D is unclear. The CDR3 loop spans 16 amino acids. Per the germline V gene, CDR1 is SGHRS and CDR2 is YFSETQ. Trimming shortened V by 0 bases and J by 6 bases, and 18 bases separated the two germline ends. The CDR3 region is CASSLVPELSRHGYTF. CDR3 DNA sequence: TGCGCCAGCAGCTTGGTTCCGGAGTTGAGTAGACATGGCTACACCTTC. Complete variable domain (other parts from reference TRBV5-1 and TRBJ1-2): KAGVTQTPRYLIKTRGQQVTLSCSPISGHRSVSWYQQTPGQGLQFLFEYFSETQRNKGNFPGRFSGRQFSNSRSEMNVSTLELGDSALYLCASSLVPELSRHGYTFGSGTRLTVV.

The chain couples TRBV5-1 to TRBJ1-2, with a possible D match to TRBD1 (6 bases). Trimming shortened V by 0 bases and J by 4 bases, and 16 bases separated the two germline ends. The germline V gene encodes CDR1 SGHRS and CDR2 YFSETQ. The CDR3 contains 16 residues. CDR3 coding DNA: TGCGCCAGCAGCTTGGGACAGGCGCCTAGGGGCTATGGCTACACCTTC. Translating it yields CASSLGQAPRGYGYTF.

The rearrangement joins TRBV6-2 or TRBV6-3 to TRBJ2-2, with D uncertain. The CDR3 runs to 16 residues. Germline assignment: CDR1 MNHEY and CDR2 SVGEGT. Trimming stripped 6 bases from V and 5 bases from J, with 19 bases between. For the CDR3, the DNA is TGTGCCAGCAGCCCCGGGTCCAATCTGGGGACCGGGGAGCTGTTTTTT. This encodes CASSPGSNLGTGELFF.

The chain joins TRBV27 to TRBJ1-6; D perhaps matches TRBD1 (5 bases). The germline V gene encodes CDR1 MNHEY and CDR2 SMNVEV (reference sequence). This CDR3 has 14 amino acids. V dropped 2 bases and J dropped 10 bases, with 12 bases sitting between them. The CDR3: CASSLMAGQSPLHF. CDR3 DNA: TGTGCCAGCAGTTTAATGGCAGGGCAATCACCCCTCCACTTT.

This rearrangement joins TRBV2 to TRBJ1-4; 7 nucleotides agree with TRBD1. With V trimmed by 3 bases and J by 8 bases, 6 bases remained unmatched. Germline V gene sequence: CDR1 SNHLY, CDR2 FYNNEI. The CDR3 totals 14 residues. In nucleotides, the CDR3 is TGTGCCAGCAGTGAGGGCCCCAGGGGGGAAAAACTGTTTTTT. This gives the protein CASSEGPRGEKLFF.

This clone was seen once. The chain is built from TRBV27 and TRBJ1-2; D might be TRBD1 (6 bases). Looked up from germline, CDR1 is MNHEY and CDR2 is SMNVEV (reference sequence). Trimming pared 2 bases from V and 2 bases from J, leaving 6 bases between. The CDR3 totals 13 residues. CDR3 nucleotide sequence: TGTGCCAGCAGTTTAAGGGGGAACTATGGCTACACCTTC. Its translation: CASSLRGNYGYTF.

The genes are TRBV7-9 and TRBJ2-1; D might be TRBD1 (6 bases). Between the trimmed V and J ends, which lost 5 bases and 7 bases, there was a span of 24 bases. CDR3 length: 17 residues. CDR1 and CDR2 from the germline V gene are SEHNR and FQNEAQ (reference sequence). The CDR3 coding sequence is TGTGCCAGCAGCCCGCAGGTCGGTACAGGGAGTTTAAATGAGCAGTTCTTC. Amino acids: CASSPQVGTGSLNEQFF. The complete variable domain, with remaining parts taken from reference TRBV7-9 and TRBJ2-1, reads DTGVSQNPRHKITKRGQNVTFRCDPISEHNRLYWYRQTLGQGPEFLTYFQNEAQLEKSRLLSDRFSAERPKGSFSTLEIQRTEQGDSAMYLCASSPQVGTGSLNEQFFGPGTRLTVL.

This chain connects TRBV19 to TRBJ2-4, with D perhaps TRBD1 (5 bases). CDR1 and CDR2 (germline): LNHDA, SQIVND (reference sequence). CDR3 length: 13 residues. Trimming stripped 6 bases from V and 8 bases from J, with 14 bases between. The CDR3 region is CASSRVDSDIQYF. CDR3 bases: TGTGCCAGTAGCAGGGTTGATTCGGACATTCAGTACTTC. Supplemented by reference TRBV19 and TRBJ2-4, the full variable domain reads DGGITQSPKYLFRKEGQNVTLSCEQNLNHDAMYWYRQDPGQGLRLIYYSQIVNDFQKGDIAEGYSVSREKKESFPLTVTSAQKNPTAFYLCASSRVDSDIQYFGAGTRLSVL.

This clone was detected a few times. At one of its ends the junction is not consistent with the germline gene, which may arise from a read error. The CDR3 DNA reads as TGTGCCAGCAGTTTAGACAGGGGGCTCAATGAGCAGTTCTTC. This translates into CASSLDRGLNEQFF. V usage is TRBV7-9 and J usage is TRBJ2-1; 10 nucleotides match TRBD1. Germline V gene data show CDR1 as SEHNR and CDR2 as FQNEAQ (reference sequence). The CDR3 loop spans 14 amino acids.

The table lists this clone with a count of one. The chain is built from TRBV2 and TRBJ1-5; unclear D gene. Trimming removed 8 bases from V and 1 base from J, with 9 bases in between. The germline V gene encodes CDR1 SNHLY and CDR2 FYNNEI. CDR3 length equals 13 residues. In DNA form, the CDR3 reads TGTGCCAGCGGAGCGGACAGCAATCAGCCCCAGCATTTT. Its protein product is CASGADSNQPQHF. Full variable domain (remainder filled in from reference TRBV2 and TRBJ1-5): EPEVTQTPSHQVTQMGQEVILRCVPISNHLYFYWYRQILGQKVEFLVSFYNNEISEKSEIFDDQFSVERPDGSNFTLKIRSTKLEDSAMYFCASGADSNQPQHFGDGTRLSIL.

This rearrangement joins TRBV11-2 to TRBJ2-1, with TRBD2 matching over 9 bases. Germline loops: CDR1 SGHAT, CDR2 FQNNGV. This CDR3 comprises 17 residues. After removal of 3 bases from V and 3 bases from J, the junction contained 9 bases not matched to a gene. DNA for the CDR3: TGTGCCAGCAGCTTTCCCCTTCTAGCGGGGCGCTACAATGAGCAGTTCTTC. It translates to CASSFPLLAGRYNEQFF.

The chain recombines TRBV12-2 with TRBJ1-1; the table's D call TRBD1 went unverified against the DNA. TRBV12-2 is an annotated pseudogene. The CDR3 has 14 residues. The DNA for the CDR3 is TGTGCAAGTCGCTCCCGAAATTACAGGACAGAAGCTTTCTTT. This sequence encodes CASRSRNYRTEAFF.

The chain joins TRBV5-1 to TRBJ2-1; tentative D call: TRBD1 (5 bases). Deletions cut 6 bases from V and 7 bases from J, with 17 bases between. The length of the CDR3 is 14 residues. Germline V lookup: CDR1 SGHRS, CDR2 YFSETQ. CDR3: CASNLGDFGNEQFF. CDR3 bases: TGCGCCAGCAACTTAGGGGATTTCGGAAATGAGCAGTTCTTC.

The chain is built from TRBV20-1 and TRBJ2-3; no firm D call. The CDR3 contains 11 residues. The V and J ends lost 1 base and 4 bases respectively, with 3 bases between them. The germline V gene has CDR1 DFQATT and CDR2 SNEGSKA (reference sequence). CDR3 sequence (DNA): TGCAGTGCTAGAGTGGCAGATACGCAGTATTTT. This translates into CSARVADTQYF.

The chain links TRBV2 to TRBJ1-1, with D uncertain. Germline CDR1 is SNHLY and CDR2 is FYNNEI. The CDR3 spans 15 residues. V was pared by 6 bases and J by 6 bases, with 20 bases between. The CDR3 loop reads CASSFPRGFYPEAFF. Here the CDR3 DNA reads TGTGCCAGCAGCTTCCCGAGAGGGTTTTACCCTGAAGCTTTCTTT.